This entry concerns a single TCR beta chain. What it binds is not known. The CDR3 loop spans 14 amino acids. From germline, CDR1 is LNHDA and CDR2 SQIVND (reference sequence). Germline trimming cut 6 bases from V and 0 bases from J; bases unmatched to any gene: 4. Clones were sequenced by immunoSEQ multiplex PCR, and TCRdb holds only the in-frame ones, with some missing. The sample contains approximately 140,000 clones, 75% to 95% of which appear only once. The record originates from a study of T cell responses to AZD1222 COVID-19 vaccine. Whole-study results and caveats: Among vaccine-associated CD4 TCRs, coverage spanned spike, with dominance at 160-218 and 743-854.

The TCR sequence derives from an adult in good health. The chain joins TRBV19 to TRBJ2-7; 8 bases line up with TRBD2. This specimen consisted of peripheral blood, obtained on day 0 of AZD1222 vaccination. CDR3 sequence: CASSTSGSSYEQYF. The DNA of the CDR3 is TGTGCCAGTAGCACGAGCGGGAGCTCCTACGAGCAGTACTTC.